The 18 T cell receptor beta chains below all came from one sample that was sequenced in a study of metastatic and nonmetastatic thyroid tumors. Each patient came to thyroid surgery without any prior treatment (of any kind). TCRdb re-called the PCR reads with MiXCR. In the table there are roughly 14,000 clones, roughly 25% of which are singletons. Specimen: tumor tissue. The receptors come from a female donor with papillary thyroid cancer or a benign thyroid nodule (not recorded which). Some clones in this sample may be carry-over from other donors' samples.

The chain joins TRBV27 to TRBJ2-7; TRBD1 agrees at 8 bases. The CDR3 is made up of 13 amino acids. Trimming removed 10 bases from V and 8 bases from J; junction bases left unmatched: 13. Per germline, CDR1 MNHEY and CDR2 SMNVEV (reference sequence). CDR3 amino acids: CAITQDRDVKQYF. The CDR3 DNA follows: TGTGCCATCACTCAGGACAGGGATGTGAAGCAGTACTTC.

This clone was picked up a small number of times. V is TRBV28 and J is TRBJ1-3; 9 nucleotides match TRBD1. There are 15 residues in the CDR3. CDR1 is MDHEN and CDR2 is SYDVKM in the germline V gene. J lost 5 bases, V lost 5 bases, and 7 bases had no gene match. Here the CDR3 reads CASSPGQGLRNTIYF. The CDR3 nucleotides read TGTGCCAGCAGTCCGGGACAGGGACTGAGAAACACCATATATTTT. Full variable domain (outside the CDR3, taken from reference TRBV28 and TRBJ1-3): DVKVTQSSRYLVKRTGEKVFLECVQDMDHENMFWYRQDPGLGLRLIYFSYDVKMKEKGDIPEGYSVSREKKERFSLILESASTNQTSMYLCASSPGQGLRNTIYFGEGSWLTVV.

The chain has TRBV6-2 or TRBV6-3 and TRBJ2-3; D ambiguous. Germline CDR1 MNHEY, CDR2 SVGEGT. The CDR3 has 13 residues. Between the trimmed V and J ends, which lost 7 bases and 5 bases, there was a span of 13 bases. CDR3 sequence reads: CASNGWVKDTQYF. In DNA, the CDR3 is TGTGCCAGCAATGGATGGGTTAAAGATACGCAGTATTTT.

This chain joins TRBV28 and TRBJ1-2; 9 nucleotides agree with TRBD1. The junction had 11 bases not matched to a gene; V was cut back by 7 bases and J by 8 bases. From germline, CDR1 is MDHEN and CDR2 SYDVKM. This CDR3 region has 14 residues. This CDR3 is CASTEQGASYGYTF. The CDR3 region has the DNA TGTGCCAGCACAGAACAGGGGGCGTCATACGGCTACACCTTC.

This clone is medium-sized (0.01 to 0.1%) within its sample. The chain couples TRBV5-1 to TRBJ1-2, with TRBD1 matching 7 bases. The germline V gene encodes CDR1 SGHRS and CDR2 YFSETQ. The CDR3 extends over 17 amino acids. The trim removed 0 bases at V and 0 bases at J, leaving 8 bases unmatched. CDR3 in amino acids: CASSLEGDSPSNYGYTF. CDR3 bases: TGCGCCAGCAGCTTGGAAGGGGACAGTCCTTCTAACTATGGCTACACCTTC.

This clone counts as medium-sized. The V gene is TRBV28, the J gene TRBJ2-2; D call uncertain. This CDR3 has 15 amino acids. V lost 6 bases to trimming and J lost 5 bases, with 16 bases between them. Germline V gives CDR1 MDHEN, CDR2 SYDVKM. The CDR3 DNA follows: TGTGCCAGCAGCACCCTAGGATTAGAGACCGGGGAGCTGTTTTTT. It translates to CASSTLGLETGELFF.

The gene calls are TRBV6-1 and TRBJ2-2; D is possibly TRBD1 (6 bases). The CDR3 sequence is 14 residues long. V was pared by 6 bases and J by 0 bases, with 8 bases between. Germline V gives CDR1 MNHNS, CDR2 SASEGT. Here the CDR3 DNA reads TGTGCCAGCAGGCGGACAGCGAACACCGGGGAGCTGTTTTTT. Protein: CASRRTANTGELFF.

Only a few counts were recorded for this clone. V is TRBV9 and J is TRBJ1-1, with TRBD1 as a possible D gene (5 bases). Germline V gene sequence: CDR1 SGDLS, CDR2 YYNGEE. The germline V and J ends were trimmed by 2 bases and 4 bases, with 18 bases remaining between them. CDR3 size: 16 residues. CDR3 sequence: CASSVIGGWGGTEAFF. The CDR3 DNA sequence: TGTGCCAGCAGCGTTATCGGCGGGTGGGGGGGCACTGAAGCTTTCTTT.

The table lists this clone with a few counts. Given a much more abundant clone one base away, this may be a read error. The chain uses TRBV6-1 and TRBJ2-1; D perhaps matches TRBD2 (6 bases). This CDR3 comprises 15 residues. Looked up from germline, CDR1 is MNHNS and CDR2 is SASEGT. Deletions cut 5 bases from V and 9 bases from J, with 20 bases between. CDR3 DNA sequence: TGTGCCAGCAGTCCCCGGGACTTCCCCCGCTGTGAGCAGTTCTTC. This translates into CASSPRDFPRCEQFF.

The V call is TRBV11-1, the J call TRBJ2-1; TRBD2 matches at 7 bases. V was pared by 5 bases and J by 7 bases, with 8 bases of the junction left unmatched. The CDR3 is 14 residues long. Germline V gene sequence: CDR1 SGHAT, CDR2 FQDESV (reference sequence). CDR3 sequence reads: CASSGPGTINEQFF. In nucleotides, the CDR3 is TGTGCCAGCAGCGGACCCGGGACTATAAATGAGCAGTTCTTC.

This clone was observed at least ten times. The gene calls are TRBV6-1 and TRBJ1-3; the D gene is possibly TRBD1 (6 bases). Germline assignment: CDR1 MNHNS and CDR2 SASEGT. Trimming pared 2 bases from V and 4 bases from J, leaving 6 bases between. The CDR3 consists of 13 residues. The CDR3 protein is CASSERGGNTIYF. The CDR3 DNA sequence: TGTGCCAGCAGTGAAAGGGGGGGAAACACCATATATTTT.

A few counts support this clone. The chain combines TRBV15 with TRBJ2-2, with D unresolved. The CDR3 sequence is 14 residues long. Per germline, CDR1 LNHNV and CDR2 YYDKDF (reference sequence). Trimming stripped 3 bases from V and 6 bases from J, with 11 bases between. CDR3 sequence: CATSRDLWSGELFF. CDR3 sequence (DNA): TGTGCCACCAGCAGGGATTTGTGGTCCGGGGAGCTGTTTTTT.

Turning to this clone: One end of the junction does not line up with germline, which may come from a read error. The chain recombines TRBV6-2 or TRBV6-3 with TRBJ2-1; 10 bases align to TRBD2. In germline, CDR1 is MNHEY, CDR2 SVGEGT. The length of the CDR3 is 15 residues. The CDR3 coding sequence is TGTGCCAGCAGTTACTCGGGACTAGCGTTAGATTCGGGGATCTTC. Amino acid sequence: CASSYSGLALDSGIF.

V gene TRBV27 combines with J gene TRBJ1-2; D is unclear. CDR1 MNHEY and CDR2 SMNVEV come from the germline V gene (reference sequence). V was cut by 8 bases and J by 1 base, with 17 bases left in between. The CDR3 is 15 amino acids. The chain's CDR3 is CASANAGVGNYGYTF. The DNA of the CDR3 is TGTGCCAGCGCCAACGCGGGAGTGGGTAACTATGGCTACACCTTC.

This clone was observed many times. This chain links TRBV11-2 with TRBJ2-1; possibly TRBD2 for D (6 bases). The CDR3 contains 17 residues. CDR1 SGHAT and CDR2 FQNNGV come from the germline V gene. Trimming removed 0 bases from V and 3 bases from J, with 15 bases in between. The CDR3 sequence: CASSLEFVGGHYNEQFF. CDR3 nucleotide sequence: TGTGCCAGCAGCTTAGAGTTTGTGGGAGGACACTACAATGAGCAGTTCTTC.

This clone is deemed medium-sized (0.01 to 0.1%). The V call is TRBV28, the J call TRBJ2-7; perhaps TRBD1 as D (5 bases). Germline CDR1 reads MDHEN; CDR2 reads SYDVKM. The CDR3 has 15 amino acids. Trimming took off 5 bases at V and 2 bases at J, with 16 bases between the two ends. The CDR3 spells CASSPRLPGTYEQYF. For the CDR3, the DNA is TGTGCCAGCAGTCCTCGTCTACCAGGGACCTACGAGCAGTACTTC. The full variable domain, in which reference TRBV28 and TRBJ2-7 provide the parts outside the CDR3, is DVKVTQSSRYLVKRTGEKVFLECVQDMDHENMFWYRQDPGLGLRLIYFSYDVKMKEKGDIPEGYSVSREKKERFSLILESASTNQTSMYLCASSPRLPGTYEQYFGPGTRLTVT.

This clone was counted at least ten times. The genes are TRBV5-5 and TRBJ1-3, with 8 bases fitting TRBD1. Germline V gives CDR1 SGHKS, CDR2 YYEKEE (reference sequence). CDR3 length: 15 amino acids. V was clipped by 4 bases and J by 0 bases; unmatched bases: 3. This chain's CDR3 is CASSRTGFSGNTIYF. CDR3 nucleotides: TGTGCCAGCAGCCGGACAGGGTTCTCTGGAAACACCATATATTTT.

The chain uses TRBV5-1 and TRBJ1-1; D unresolved. The germline V gene has CDR1 SGHRS and CDR2 YFSETQ. V lost 3 bases and J lost 6, with 12 bases in between. The CDR3 spans 13 residues. CDR3 sequence: CASSSRSGSEAFF. CDR3 DNA sequence: TGCGCCAGCAGCTCTCGTAGTGGATCTGAAGCTTTCTTT. The whole variable domain, remainder taken from reference TRBV5-1 and TRBJ1-1, is KAGVTQTPRYLIKTRGQQVTLSCSPISGHRSVSWYQQTPGQGLQFLFEYFSETQRNKGNFPGRFSGRQFSNSRSEMNVSTLELGDSALYLCASSSRSGSEAFFGQGTRLTVV.